A selection of T cell receptor beta chains follows, all from one sample in a study of blood T cell repertoires in COVID-19. Using immunoSEQ multiplex PCR, the repertoire was profiled, and TCRdb retains in-frame clones only, with some absent. The data show about 270,000 clones, approximately 77% seen once. Sequenced material: peripheral blood. Source of these receptors: a woman between 18 and 29 years old with acute or convalescent COVID-19. Each CDR3 is given with its conserved first and last residue. The D gene is left open where the match is weak. Clone size is stated in some rows and not others, as once, few, many or a class when expanded.

j_call: TRBJ1-1
d_call: NA
cdr3_length: 15
clone_size: once
v_call: TRBV28
cdr3_nt: TGTGCCAGCAGTCCTGCTTCTGGAGGGAAAATTGAAGCTTTCTTT
cdr3_aa: CASSPASGGKIEAFF

j_call: TRBJ1-3
d_call: NA
cdr3_length: 15
clone_size: NA
v_call: TRBV10-2
cdr3_nt: TGCGCCAGCAGTGATTATACAGCCAGAGGAAACACCATATATTTT
cdr3_aa: CASSDYTARGNTIYF

j_call: TRBJ1-4
d_call: TRBD1
cdr3_length: 16
clone_size: NA
v_call: TRBV18
cdr3_nt: TGTGCCAGCTCACCCGACAGGGCTGCAACTAATGAAAAACTGTTTTTT
cdr3_aa: CASSPDRAATNEKLFF

j_call: TRBJ2-7
d_call: TRBD2
cdr3_length: 15
clone_size: NA
v_call: TRBV6-2/TRBV6-3
cdr3_nt: TGTGCCAGCAGTACTAAACTTAGCGGGAGGCACGAGCAGTACTTC
cdr3_aa: CASSTKLSGRHEQYF

j_call: TRBJ1-2
d_call: TRBD1
cdr3_length: 14
clone_size: NA
v_call: TRBV7-9
cdr3_nt: TGTGCCAGCAGCTTTGGGACAGGGGGCTTTGGCTACACCTTC
cdr3_aa: CASSFGTGGFGYTF

j_call: TRBJ1-3
d_call: NA
cdr3_length: 16
clone_size: NA
v_call: TRBV5-6
cdr3_nt: TGTGCCAGCAGCTCTCGTACCAGGGCTGCCGGAAACACCATATATTTT
cdr3_aa: CASSSRTRAAGNTIYF

j_call: TRBJ2-7
d_call: NA
cdr3_length: 14
clone_size: many
v_call: TRBV6-5
cdr3_nt: TGTGCCAGCGGTCCCGGGCGCGGGTCATCCGAGCAGTACTTC
cdr3_aa: CASGPGRGSSEQYF

j_call: TRBJ1-2
d_call: NA
cdr3_length: 14
clone_size: NA
v_call: TRBV6-5
cdr3_nt: TGTGCCAGCAGCGGGGGGCCAGCTAACTATGGCTACACCTTC
cdr3_aa: CASSGGPANYGYTF

j_call: TRBJ1-5
d_call: NA
cdr3_length: 14
clone_size: NA
v_call: TRBV15
cdr3_nt: TGTGCCACCAGCAGAGATCACGCAGGGGCCCGTCTCCATTTT
cdr3_aa: CATSRDHAGARLHF

j_call: TRBJ2-7
d_call: NA
cdr3_length: 19
clone_size: few
v_call: TRBV5-8
cdr3_nt: TGTGCCAGCAGCTTGGAAGTTTGGTTCGGGGAGTCGGGGACCTACGAGCAGTACTTC
cdr3_aa: CASSLEVWFGESGTYEQYF

j_call: TRBJ2-1
d_call: TRBD2
cdr3_length: 18
clone_size: NA
v_call: TRBV10-1
cdr3_nt: TGCGCCAGCAGTGAGTCGGGCGCGGGAGGACGCTCCTACAATGAGCAGTTCTTC
cdr3_aa: CASSESGAGGRSYNEQFF

j_call: TRBJ2-1
d_call: NA
cdr3_length: 15
clone_size: NA
v_call: TRBV5-6
cdr3_nt: TGTGCCAGCAGCTTGGAAATGGAGGGAGCCCATGAGCAGTTCTTC
cdr3_aa: CASSLEMEGAHEQFF

j_call: TRBJ1-1
d_call: TRBD1
cdr3_length: 17
clone_size: few
v_call: TRBV5-1
cdr3_nt: TGCGCCAGCAGCCCTGGTCTCTGGCAGGGGGCTAGGACTGAAGCTTTCTTT
cdr3_aa: CASSPGLWQGARTEAFF

j_call: TRBJ2-4
d_call: TRBD2
cdr3_length: 15
clone_size: NA
v_call: TRBV6-5
cdr3_nt: TGTGCCAGCATACAGGGTAGGACTAGCGAAAACATTCAGTACTTC
cdr3_aa: CASIQGRTSENIQYF

j_call: TRBJ1-2
d_call: NA
cdr3_length: 14
clone_size: NA
v_call: TRBV4-1
cdr3_nt: TGCGCCAGCAGCCAAGATCTAGGCAGCTATGGCTACACCTTC
cdr3_aa: CASSQDLGSYGYTF

j_call: TRBJ2-1
d_call: TRBD2
cdr3_length: 16
clone_size: NA
v_call: TRBV6-5
cdr3_nt: TGTGCCAGCAGTTCTTTAGCGGGAGAGTCCTACAATGAGCAGTTCTTC
cdr3_aa: CASSSLAGESYNEQFF

j_call: TRBJ2-1
d_call: NA
cdr3_length: 14
clone_size: NA
v_call: TRBV6-5
cdr3_nt: TGTGCCAGCAGTTATAGCTTTACCTACAATGAGCAGTTCTTC
cdr3_aa: CASSYSFTYNEQFF

j_call: TRBJ1-1
d_call: TRBD1
cdr3_length: 13
clone_size: NA
v_call: TRBV11-3
cdr3_nt: TGTGCCAGCAGCTTTGACAGGGGCACTGAAGCTTTCTTT
cdr3_aa: CASSFDRGTEAFF

j_call: TRBJ2-5
d_call: TRBD2
cdr3_length: 15
clone_size: NA
v_call: TRBV5-4
cdr3_nt: TGTGCCAGCAGCTGGACTAGCGGGAGTCAAGAGACCCAGTACTTC
cdr3_aa: CASSWTSGSQETQYF

j_call: TRBJ1-2
d_call: NA
cdr3_length: 15
clone_size: NA
v_call: TRBV14
cdr3_nt: TGTGCCAGCAGCCCCGTGGGGAGTTGGGACTATGGCTACACCTTC
cdr3_aa: CASSPVGSWDYGYTF

j_call: TRBJ1-4
d_call: NA
cdr3_length: 13
clone_size: NA
v_call: TRBV30
cdr3_nt: TGTGCCTGCTCGACAGGCGATAATGAAAAACTGTTTTTT
cdr3_aa: CACSTGDNEKLFF

j_call: TRBJ2-7
d_call: TRBD2
cdr3_length: 14
clone_size: NA
v_call: TRBV29-1
cdr3_nt: TGCAGCGTCCGACTAGCGGGCAACTCCTACGAGCAGTACTTC
cdr3_aa: CSVRLAGNSYEQYF

j_call: TRBJ1-2
d_call: TRBD1
cdr3_length: 15
clone_size: few
v_call: TRBV7-2
cdr3_nt: TGTGCCAGCAGCTTAGCGGGGAGACAGGGAGAGGGCTACACCTTC
cdr3_aa: CASSLAGRQGEGYTF

j_call: TRBJ1-2
d_call: TRBD1
cdr3_length: 19
clone_size: NA
v_call: TRBV28
cdr3_nt: TGTGCCAGCAGTTCGCCGCGCGGGACAGGGGCAAGAGCTAACTATGGCTACACCTTC
cdr3_aa: CASSSPRGTGARANYGYTF

j_call: TRBJ2-5
d_call: TRBD2
cdr3_length: 15
clone_size: NA
v_call: TRBV11-2
cdr3_nt: TGTGCCAGCAGCCCGCAACTAGCGGGAGGCGAGACCCAGTACTTC
cdr3_aa: CASSPQLAGGETQYF

j_call: TRBJ2-1
d_call: TRBD2
cdr3_length: 15
clone_size: NA
v_call: TRBV29-1
cdr3_nt: TGCAGCGTACGACCGGGAGCGGGAGTAGTAAATGAGCAGTTCTTC
cdr3_aa: CSVRPGAGVVNEQFF

j_call: TRBJ1-2
d_call: NA
cdr3_length: 15
clone_size: NA
v_call: TRBV28
cdr3_nt: TGTGCCAGCAGTGCTCTACAGGCAAATAACTATGGCTACACCTTC
cdr3_aa: CASSALQANNYGYTF

j_call: TRBJ2-7
d_call: NA
cdr3_length: 15
clone_size: NA
v_call: TRBV15
cdr3_nt: TGTGCCACCAGCAGAGATCCAGGCGGGACCAACGAGCAGTACTTC
cdr3_aa: CATSRDPGGTNEQYF

j_call: TRBJ2-5
d_call: NA
cdr3_length: 15
clone_size: NA
v_call: TRBV7-2
cdr3_nt: TGTGCCAGCAGCCAGGGGTGGACAGCGACTTCTGTCCAGTACTTC
cdr3_aa: CASSQGWTATSVQYF

j_call: TRBJ2-7
d_call: TRBD2
cdr3_length: 14
clone_size: NA
v_call: TRBV5-4
cdr3_nt: TGTGCCAGCAGCTCCAGGACTAGCGGGATCGAGCAGTACTTC
cdr3_aa: CASSSRTSGIEQYF

j_call: TRBJ2-7
d_call: TRBD2
cdr3_length: 13
clone_size: NA
v_call: TRBV7-7
cdr3_nt: TGTGCTAGCAGCCCCAGACTAGCGGAGGAGCAGTACTTC
cdr3_aa: CASSPRLAEEQYF

j_call: TRBJ1-5
d_call: NA
cdr3_length: 14
clone_size: NA
v_call: TRBV6-5
cdr3_nt: TGTGCCAGCAGACAGACAGGATTTAATCAGCCCCAGCATTTT
cdr3_aa: CASRQTGFNQPQHF

j_call: TRBJ2-6
d_call: NA
cdr3_length: 17
clone_size: NA
v_call: TRBV7-6
cdr3_nt: TGTGCCAGCAGCTTAGGAGAAATTTCCTCTGGGGCCAACGTCCTGACTTTC
cdr3_aa: CASSLGEISSGANVLTF

j_call: TRBJ1-5
d_call: TRBD1
cdr3_length: 13
clone_size: NA
v_call: TRBV10-3
cdr3_nt: TGTGCCATCAGTGGGACAGGGCGTCAGCCCCAGCATTTT
cdr3_aa: CAISGTGRQPQHF

j_call: TRBJ2-5
d_call: TRBD2
cdr3_length: 14
clone_size: NA
v_call: TRBV5-1
cdr3_nt: TGCGCCAGCAGCTTGGTGCTAGCGGCGGAGACCCAGTACTTC
cdr3_aa: CASSLVLAAETQYF

j_call: TRBJ2-5
d_call: NA
cdr3_length: 17
clone_size: NA
v_call: TRBV29-1
cdr3_nt: TGCAGCGTTGAAGGCTCGCGGGACAGTACGTACCAAGAGACCCAGTACTTC
cdr3_aa: CSVEGSRDSTYQETQYF

j_call: TRBJ1-2
d_call: TRBD1
cdr3_length: 15
clone_size: NA
v_call: TRBV19
cdr3_nt: TGTGCCAGTAGTATTGCGTGGACAGGGCGATCTGGCTACACCTTC
cdr3_aa: CASSIAWTGRSGYTF

j_call: TRBJ1-4
d_call: TRBD1
cdr3_length: 16
clone_size: NA
v_call: TRBV15
cdr3_nt: TGTGCCACCAGCAGCCGGGACAGGGGGCCTAATGAAAAACTGTTTTTT
cdr3_aa: CATSSRDRGPNEKLFF

j_call: TRBJ1-1
d_call: NA
cdr3_length: 16
clone_size: few
v_call: TRBV5-1
cdr3_nt: TGCGCCAGCAGCTTGATGTCAGGGGCCCCCGAGGTTATGGCTTTCTTT
cdr3_aa: CASSLMSGAPEVMAFF

j_call: TRBJ2-3
d_call: NA
cdr3_length: 15
clone_size: NA
v_call: TRBV24-1
cdr3_nt: TGTGCCACCAGTGAGAGCGGACCGGGGAAGAATACGCAGTATTTT
cdr3_aa: CATSESGPGKNTQYF

j_call: TRBJ2-7
d_call: TRBD1
cdr3_length: 14
clone_size: NA
v_call: TRBV5-1
cdr3_nt: TGCGCCAGCAGCTTGGCCACAGGGGCCTACGAGCAGTACTTC
cdr3_aa: CASSLATGAYEQYF

j_call: TRBJ1-3
d_call: NA
cdr3_length: 15
clone_size: NA
v_call: TRBV4-1
cdr3_nt: TGCGCCAGCAGCCAAGACAGGGATACTGGAAACACCATATATTTT
cdr3_aa: CASSQDRDTGNTIYF

j_call: TRBJ1-1
d_call: NA
cdr3_length: 12
clone_size: NA
v_call: TRBV7-2
cdr3_nt: TGTGCCAGCAGCCCTGGGACATCTGAAGCTTTCTTT
cdr3_aa: CASSPGTSEAFF

j_call: TRBJ1-1
d_call: NA
cdr3_length: 14
clone_size: NA
v_call: TRBV18
cdr3_nt: TGTGCCAGCTCCCGGGGTGGAATGAACACTGAAGCTTTCTTT
cdr3_aa: CASSRGGMNTEAFF

j_call: TRBJ2-3
d_call: TRBD1
cdr3_length: 14
clone_size: once
v_call: TRBV18
cdr3_nt: TGTGCCAGCTCATCTTCAGAAGGGACAGGGACGCAGTATTTT
cdr3_aa: CASSSSEGTGTQYF

j_call: TRBJ2-7
d_call: NA
cdr3_length: 15
clone_size: NA
v_call: TRBV6-2/TRBV6-3
cdr3_nt: TGTGCCAGCAGTTACTCGATACAGGGCTACTACGAGCAGTACTTC
cdr3_aa: CASSYSIQGYYEQYF

j_call: TRBJ2-3
d_call: TRBD2
cdr3_length: 20
clone_size: NA
v_call: TRBV4-3
cdr3_nt: TGCGCCAGCAGCCAAGATCGTATTAGCGGGAGGACTAACCCACCAGATACGCAGTATTTT
cdr3_aa: CASSQDRISGRTNPPDTQYF

j_call: TRBJ2-1
d_call: TRBD2
cdr3_length: 14
clone_size: NA
v_call: TRBV9
cdr3_nt: TGTGCCAGCAGCACAGCGGGAGGGCCCCGTGAGCAGTTCTTC
cdr3_aa: CASSTAGGPREQFF

j_call: TRBJ2-7
d_call: TRBD2
cdr3_length: 14
clone_size: NA
v_call: TRBV6-5
cdr3_nt: TGTGCCAGCAGCGATGTAGCGGGGACCTACGAGCAGTACTTC
cdr3_aa: CASSDVAGTYEQYF

j_call: TRBJ2-5
d_call: NA
cdr3_length: 12
clone_size: NA
v_call: TRBV28
cdr3_nt: TGTGCCAGCAGGGTAACCGGAGAGACCCAGTACTTC
cdr3_aa: CASRVTGETQYF

j_call: TRBJ2-1
d_call: NA
cdr3_length: 13
clone_size: NA
v_call: TRBV10-3
cdr3_nt: TGTGCCATCAGTGATGCTAGATCCAATGAGCAGTTCTTC
cdr3_aa: CAISDARSNEQFF

j_call: TRBJ2-7
d_call: NA
cdr3_length: 16
clone_size: NA
v_call: TRBV11-2
cdr3_nt: TGTGCCAGCAGCTTAGGGGCCTCCACCCCCTACTACGAGCAGTACTTC
cdr3_aa: CASSLGASTPYYEQYF

j_call: TRBJ2-3
d_call: TRBD2
cdr3_length: 16
clone_size: NA
v_call: TRBV7-2
cdr3_nt: TGTGCCAGCAGCCGGCTCTTTAGCGGGAGAAGAGATACGCAGTATTTT
cdr3_aa: CASSRLFSGRRDTQYF

j_call: TRBJ2-3
d_call: TRBD1
cdr3_length: 15
clone_size: NA
v_call: TRBV19
cdr3_nt: TGTGCCAGTAGCTCGGGACAGGTCAGCACAGATACGCAGTATTTT
cdr3_aa: CASSSGQVSTDTQYF

j_call: TRBJ1-1
d_call: TRBD1
cdr3_length: 14
clone_size: few
v_call: TRBV6-6
cdr3_nt: TGTGCCAGCAGACCCGGGACAGGGTACACTGAAGCTTTCTTT
cdr3_aa: CASRPGTGYTEAFF